Shown below are 31 T cell receptor beta chains from a single sample sequenced in a study of vaccination and CD4 T cells after COVID-19. Their recognized antigens are unknown. The Oncomine TCR Beta short-read assay was applied to DNA of cultured CD4+ T cells. A single record per CDR3 protein comes from TCRdb applying MiXCR to the PCR reads. This table has approximately 14,000 distinct CDR3 sequences, 45% to 55% appearing once. Documented treatment: roughly ten-day PBMC culture with coronavirus spike peptide pools or control peptides (ViraFEST assay). The sequencing sample was made of CD4+ T cells from blood, cultured in vitro. All receptors derive from a human donor who had recovered from COVID-19.

V is TRBV20-1 and J is TRBJ2-2; 10 bases agree with TRBD2. Germline assignment: CDR1 DFQATT and CDR2 SNEGSKA (reference sequence). This CDR3 is built from 15 residues. V lost 0 bases, J lost 3 bases, and 1 base stayed unmatched. As DNA, the CDR3 is TGCAGTGCTAGAGATCTAGCGGGAGACACCGGGGAGCTGTTTTTT. Protein product: CSARDLAGDTGELFF.

This clonotype showed up just a few times. The chain recombines TRBV28 with TRBJ1-5, with D perhaps TRBD1 (6 bases). The CDR3 runs 12 residues. Germline CDR1 and CDR2: MDHEN and SYDVKM. V lost 11 bases and J 4 bases, leaving 12 bases between the germline ends. The CDR3 DNA is TGTGCCGGGGGAGGGGGTAATCAGCCCCAGCATTTT. As protein: CAGGGGNQPQHF.

This clonotype was seen only once. The chain carries TRBV20-1 and TRBJ2-1; 7 bases map to TRBD2. The CDR3 loop spans 14 amino acids. Unmatched junction bases numbered 13, after V lost 3 bases and J lost 11 bases. CDR1 and CDR2 (germline): DFQATT, SNEGSKA (reference sequence). The CDR3 sequence: CSARAGTNTLKQFF. DNA for the CDR3: TGCAGTGCTAGGGCTGGGACTAACACCCTCAAGCAGTTCTTC.

This chain connects TRBV19 to TRBJ2-2; D call uncertain. Per the germline V gene, CDR1 is LNHDA and CDR2 is SQIVND (reference sequence). The CDR3 is 17 residues long. The V end lost 8 bases, the J end lost 5 bases, and 24 bases lay between the germline ends. CDR3 nucleotides: TGTGCCAGTGGCCTGGCGATTGGTGTGGGTTGGACCGGGGAGCTGTTTTTT. Amino acid sequence: CASGLAIGVGWTGELFF.

V usage is TRBV28 and J usage is TRBJ1-4; maybe TRBD1 (5 bases). Germline V gene lookup returns CDR1 MDHEN and CDR2 SYDVKM. The CDR3 extends over 16 amino acids. With 2 bases removed from V and 2 bases from J, the gap between germline ends came to 12 bases. CDR3 in DNA: TGTGCCAGCAGTTTACCCGCCGGGGGGACTAATGAAAAACTGTTTTTT. This sequence encodes CASSLPAGGTNEKLFF.

This chain uses TRBV28 with TRBJ2-5, with 8 bases fitting TRBD2. Germline V gene data show CDR1 as MDHEN and CDR2 as SYDVKM. With V trimmed by 8 bases and J by 2 bases, 4 bases remained unmatched. This CDR3 is 13 amino acids long. In nucleotides, the CDR3 is TGTGCCAGCGTCGGGGGGGGGCAAGAGACCCAGTACTTC. As protein: CASVGGGQETQYF.

The chain uses TRBV6-1 and TRBJ1-5; the D gene is possibly TRBD1 (5 bases). This CDR3 contains 13 residues. Germline V gene sequence: CDR1 MNHNS, CDR2 SASEGT. V lost 6 bases and J lost 2, with 8 bases in between. This CDR3 is CASRGTGNQPQHF. CDR3 nucleotide sequence: TGTGCCAGCAGAGGGACTGGCAATCAGCCCCAGCATTTT.

In its sample, this clonotype was seen a few times. This chain links TRBV24-1 with TRBJ1-2, with 7 nucleotides matching TRBD1. Germline values: CDR1 KGHDR, CDR2 SFDVKD. The CDR3 loop spans 15 amino acids. The trim removed 2 bases at V and 5 bases at J, leaving 7 bases unmatched. The CDR3: CATSDSLDREYGYTF. The CDR3 nucleotides are TGTGCCACCAGTGATTCACTTGACAGGGAGTATGGCTACACCTTC.

The chain links TRBV6-5 to TRBJ2-7; D is uncertain. This CDR3 spans 13 amino acids. The germline V gene encodes CDR1 MNHEY and CDR2 SVGAGI. Trimming took off 2 bases at V and 7 bases at J, with 12 bases between the two ends. Here the CDR3 reads CASSYPDGTEQYF. The CDR3 coding sequence is TGTGCCAGCAGTTACCCCGACGGAACGGAGCAGTACTTC.

The chain recombines TRBV10-3 with TRBJ2-7; TRBD1 matches at 7 bases. Per germline, CDR1 ENHRY and CDR2 SYGVKD. The trim removed 4 bases at V and 2 bases at J, leaving 8 bases unmatched. The CDR3 is 15 amino acids. CDR3 DNA: TGTGCCATCAGTGGGACAGGTTCTCAAACCTACGAGCAGTACTTC. Residues: CAISGTGSQTYEQYF.

The V gene is TRBV20-1, the J gene TRBJ2-5; TRBD2 matches 8 bases. From germline, CDR1 is DFQATT and CDR2 SNEGSKA (reference sequence). This CDR3 is 15 amino acids long. V shed 6 bases, J shed 5 bases, and the junction held 14 bases outside the gene matches. This chain's CDR3 is CSATTRAGVGETQYF. The CDR3 nucleotides read TGCAGTGCAACCACCAGAGCGGGAGTGGGGGAGACCCAGTACTTC.

This clonotype was observed a single time. This chain connects TRBV20-1 to TRBJ2-2, with 11 bases matching TRBD2. This CDR3 comprises 15 residues. CDR1 and CDR2 (germline): DFQATT, SNEGSKA (reference sequence). With V trimmed by 6 bases and J by 3 bases, 6 bases remained unmatched. DNA for the CDR3: TGCAGTGCATATACTAGCGGGAGAGACACCGGGGAGCTGTTTTTT. Translating it yields CSAYTSGRDTGELFF.

In DNA form, the CDR3 reads TGTGCCAGCAGCTCCTACAGGGGTGCTGAAGCTTTCTTT. Its translation: CASSSYRGAEAFF. V and J are TRBV7-3 and TRBJ1-1; 7 bases match TRBD1. Germline V lookup: CDR1 SGHTA, CDR2 FQGTGA. The ends lost 4 bases at V and 6 bases at J; junction bases unmatched: 5. The CDR3 consists of 13 residues. The variable domain in full, with the rest retrieved from reference TRBV7-3 and TRBJ1-1, is GAGVSQTPSNKVTEKGKYVELRCDPISGHTALYWYRQSLGQGPEFLIYFQGTGAADDSGLPNDRFFAVRPEGSVSTLKIQRTERGDSAVYLCASSSYRGAEAFFGQGTRLTVV.

This clonotype was observed a handful of times. The gene calls are TRBV2 and TRBJ1-2; D may be TRBD1 (6 bases). Germline assignment: CDR1 SNHLY and CDR2 FYNNEI. This CDR3 has 14 residues. V was trimmed by 6 bases and J by 2 bases, leaving 13 bases between them. CDR3 DNA sequence: TGTGCCAGCAGGGACAGATTATTGAACTATGGCTACACCTTC. This encodes CASRDRLLNYGYTF.

The CDR3: CASSPRGVIDQPQHF. In DNA, the CDR3 is TGTGCCAGCAGCCCACGGGGGGTAATTGATCAGCCCCAGCATTTT. This chain links TRBV7-8 with TRBJ1-5, with D possibly TRBD1 on 5 matching bases. With 5 bases removed from V and 5 bases from J, the gap between germline ends came to 16 bases. This CDR3 has 15 amino acids. Germline CDR1 and CDR2: SGHVS and FQNEAQ.

The genes are TRBV20-1 and TRBJ1-5, with no clear D. Germline values: CDR1 DFQATT, CDR2 SNEGSKA (reference sequence). The CDR3 contains 15 residues. The V end lost 0 bases, the J end lost 0 bases, and 9 bases lay between the germline ends. The CDR3 bases are TGCAGTGCTAGAGATATGAGCTATAGCAATCAGCCCCAGCATTTT. Its protein product is CSARDMSYSNQPQHF.

The chain has TRBV7-3 and TRBJ2-1, with unresolved D. The V end lost 1 base, the J end lost 3 bases, and 10 bases lay between the germline ends. CDR3 size: 15 residues. CDR1 SGHTA and CDR2 FQGTGA come from the germline V gene. Here the CDR3 reads CASSLNSHYYNEQFF. The CDR3 DNA follows: TGTGCCAGCAGCTTAAATTCTCACTACTACAATGAGCAGTTCTTC.

In this sample, this clonotype turned up a few times. V gene TRBV12-3 or TRBV12-4 combines with J gene TRBJ2-7, with D possibly matching TRBD2 (6 bases). V gave up 3 bases and J gave up 13 bases, with 13 bases separating them. The CDR3 runs 11 residues. The CDR3, as DNA: TGTGCCAGCAGTTTGGGACTGAGCTACTACTTC. The encoded protein is CASSLGLSYYF.

This clonotype was found a few times. CDR3 nucleotides: TGTGCCAGCAGCTTAGTCAATGAGCAGTTCTTC. Its protein product is CASSLVNEQFF. This chain links TRBV7-9 with TRBJ2-1; D is ambiguous. The CDR3 is 11 amino acids. Trimming removed 1 base at V and 6 bases at J, with 1 base between. Per the germline V gene, CDR1 is SEHNR and CDR2 is FQNEAQ (reference sequence). Full variable domain (rest looked up from reference TRBV7-9 and TRBJ2-1): DTGVSQNPRHKITKRGQNVTFRCDPISEHNRLYWYRQTLGQGPEFLTYFQNEAQLEKSRLLSDRFSAERPKGSFSTLEIQRTEQGDSAMYLCASSLVNEQFFGPGTRLTVL.

The rearrangement joins TRBV28 to TRBJ1-5; 7 bases match TRBD1. Germline-derived CDR1 and CDR2 are MDHEN and SYDVKM. This CDR3 is built from 16 residues. With 6 bases clipped from V and 2 bases from J, the junction kept 10 bases outside the gene matches. The CDR3 region is CASSLRGALRNQPQHF. CDR3 coding DNA: TGTGCCAGCAGCCTCAGGGGGGCCTTGCGCAATCAGCCCCAGCATTTT. The whole variable domain, filled in from reference TRBV28 and TRBJ1-5, reads DVKVTQSSRYLVKRTGEKVFLECVQDMDHENMFWYRQDPGLGLRLIYFSYDVKMKEKGDIPEGYSVSREKKERFSLILESASTNQTSMYLCASSLRGALRNQPQHFGDGTRLSIL.

The rearrangement uses TRBV7-2 and TRBJ2-3; tentative D call: TRBD2 (5 bases). Germline lookup yields CDR1 SGHTA and CDR2 FQGNSA. CDR3 length equals 17 residues. V was trimmed by 0 bases and J by 3 bases, leaving 16 bases between them. The CDR3 region is CASSLAVVASGTDTQYF. CDR3 bases: TGTGCCAGCAGCTTAGCGGTCGTAGCGTCGGGGACAGATACGCAGTATTTT.

In nucleotides, the CDR3 is TGCGCCAGCAGCCAAACGGGAGGGACGGGCCAAGAGACCCAGTACTTC. This translates into CASSQTGGTGQETQYF. This chain uses TRBV5-1 with TRBJ2-5; 8 nucleotides line up with TRBD2. Germline CDR1 SGHRS, CDR2 YFSETQ. J gave up 1 base and V 4 bases, and 9 bases lay outside the gene matches. The CDR3 runs to 16 residues.

This clonotype has a handful of counts. The CDR3 loop is CASSPPGPGYEQYF. CDR3 in DNA: TGTGCCAGCAGCCCTCCCGGACCCGGCTACGAGCAGTACTTC. The genes are TRBV14 and TRBJ2-7; the D is unclear. This CDR3 comprises 14 residues. Germline-derived CDR1 and CDR2 are SGHDN and FVKESK. Between the trimmed V and J ends, which lost 4 bases and 3 bases, there was a span of 13 bases. Looking up the rest from reference TRBV14 and TRBJ2-7 gives the full variable domain: EAGVTQFPSHSVIEKGQTVTLRCDPISGHDNLYWYRRVMGKEIKFLLHFVKESKQDESGMPNNRFLAERTGGTYSTLKVQPAELEDSGVYFCASSPPGPGYEQYFGPGTRLTVT.

The chain has TRBV5-6 and TRBJ2-3; TRBD1 might be the D (6 bases). The germline V and J ends were trimmed by 4 bases and 2 bases, with 17 bases remaining between them. Germline V gives CDR1 SGHDT, CDR2 YYEEEE. CDR3 length: 16 amino acids. The CDR3, as DNA: TGTGCCAGCAGCCTTTTTAACAGGGTTTACACAGATACGCAGTATTTT. Translating it yields CASSLFNRVYTDTQYF. Full variable domain (rest looked up from reference TRBV5-6 and TRBJ2-3): DAGVTQSPTHLIKTRGQQVTLRCSPKSGHDTVSWYQQALGQGPQFIFQYYEEEERQRGNFPDRFSGHQFPNYSSELNVNALLLGDSALYLCASSLFNRVYTDTQYFGPGTRLTVL.

The V and J genes are TRBV5-5 and TRBJ1-2; D is uncertain. Germline-derived CDR1 and CDR2 are SGHKS and YYEKEE (reference sequence). Between the trimmed V and J ends, which lost 2 bases and 3 bases, there was a span of 11 bases. CDR3 length equals 14 residues. The CDR3 DNA reads TGTGCCAGCAGCTTTCGTCCCTCTGACTATGGCTACACCTTC. The encoded protein is CASSFRPSDYGYTF.

The chain is built from TRBV6-1 and TRBJ1-1; D remains unclear. This CDR3 contains 14 residues. Trimming removed 10 bases at V and 1 base at J, with 16 bases between. Per the germline V gene, CDR1 is MNHNS and CDR2 is SASEGT. The CDR3 DNA reads as TGTGCCACTTATGGGCCTGTGAAGAACACTGAAGCTTTCTTT. Protein sequence: CATYGPVKNTEAFF.

The chain employs TRBV20-1 and TRBJ2-5, with 9 positions matching TRBD1. Trimming took 4 bases from V and 3 from J; bases not matched to a gene: 3. The germline V gene has CDR1 DFQATT and CDR2 SNEGSKA (reference sequence). There are 13 residues in the CDR3. The CDR3, as DNA: TGCAGTGCTAACAGGGGGCCTGAAGAGACCCAGTACTTC. As protein: CSANRGPEETQYF.

This clonotype appeared once. Its ends do not fully match the called genes, so a read error is possible. CDR3 sequence reads: CASSQAMGRALF. In DNA form, the CDR3 reads TGTGCCAGCAGTCAAGCGATGGGTCGAGCTCTCTTT. V gene TRBV27 combines with J gene TRBJ1-1; D gene uncertain. The germline V gene encodes CDR1 MNHEY and CDR2 SMNVEV (reference sequence). This CDR3 spans 12 amino acids.

This chain uses TRBV27 with TRBJ2-3; D gene ambiguous. Germline V gives CDR1 MNHEY, CDR2 SMNVEV (reference sequence). Trimming left V 4 bases short and J 2 bases short, with 16 bases between. The CDR3 length is 16 residues. DNA of the CDR3: TGTGCCAGCAGTTCCGGCCTCAATCTAATCACAGATACGCAGTATTTT. Translating it yields CASSSGLNLITDTQYF.

The chain is built from TRBV20-1 and TRBJ2-5; 7 nucleotides align to TRBD2. This CDR3 region has 15 residues. CDR1 is DFQATT and CDR2 is SNEGSKA in the germline V gene (reference sequence). Trimming at V came to 4 bases and at J to 6 bases, leaving 14 bases not matched to a gene. The CDR3 reads CSATSRTRGGKTQYF. Here the CDR3 DNA reads TGCAGTGCTACCTCCCGGACTAGGGGCGGAAAGACCCAGTACTTC.

The CDR3: CSAGPQGDGYTF. The CDR3 region has the DNA TGCAGCGCGGGACCGCAGGGGGATGGCTACACCTTC. J is TRBJ1-2 and V is TRBV29-1, with 7 bases matching TRBD1. Germline lookup yields CDR1 SQVTM and CDR2 ANQGSEA. The CDR3 runs 12 residues. After removal of 7 bases from V and 6 bases from J, the junction contained 8 bases not matched to a gene.